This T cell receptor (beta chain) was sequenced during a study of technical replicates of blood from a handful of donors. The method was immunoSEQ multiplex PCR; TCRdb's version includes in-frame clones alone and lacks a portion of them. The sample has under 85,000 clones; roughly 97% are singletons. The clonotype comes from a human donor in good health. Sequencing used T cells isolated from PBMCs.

The CDR3 region is CASSPGGATEAFF. The CDR3 DNA reads as TGCGCCAGCAGCCCGGGAGGGGCCACTGAAGCTTTCTTT. V usage is TRBV10-1 and J usage is TRBJ1-1; perhaps TRBD1 as D (5 bases). Germline CDR1 and CDR2: WNHNN and SYGVQD (reference sequence). V dropped 6 bases and J dropped 4 bases, with 12 bases sitting between them. The CDR3 totals 13 residues.